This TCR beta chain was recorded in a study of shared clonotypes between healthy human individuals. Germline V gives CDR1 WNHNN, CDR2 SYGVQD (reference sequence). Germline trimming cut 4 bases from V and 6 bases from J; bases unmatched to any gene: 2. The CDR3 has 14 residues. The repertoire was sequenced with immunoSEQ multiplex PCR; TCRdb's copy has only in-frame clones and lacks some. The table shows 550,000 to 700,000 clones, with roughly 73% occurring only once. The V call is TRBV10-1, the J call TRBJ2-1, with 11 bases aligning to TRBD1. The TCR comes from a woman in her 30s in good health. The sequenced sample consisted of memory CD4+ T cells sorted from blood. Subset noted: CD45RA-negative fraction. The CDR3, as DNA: TGCGCCAGCAGTGGGGACAGGGGGATCAATGAGCAGTTCTTC. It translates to CASSGDRGINEQFF.